This TCR beta chain comes out of a study of T cell responses to AZD1222 COVID-19 vaccine. Study-level results: Donors were largely white British and mainly female; clonal diversity was possibly underestimated. Epitopes outside B.1.351 and B.1.1.7 mutated regions reportedly drew nearly half of spike TCRs. With two AZD1222 doses given, Spike-specific TCR breadth and depth both rose.

J was trimmed by 1 base and V by 1 base; bases with no gene match: 6. CDR1 and CDR2 (germline): MGHRA, YSYEKL. The CDR3 covers 17 residues. Worth noting for this clone: Its antigen is not identified.

Generated by immunoSEQ multiplex PCR, the TCRdb table keeps only in-frame clones and is missing some. The sample includes about 150,000 clones, around nine tenths of them seen just once. This clonotype was obtained from an adult who received the AZD1222 COVID-19 vaccine. The sample here was peripheral blood, taken 28 days after the second AZD1222 dose. The rearrangement joins TRBV4-1 to TRBJ1-5; 8 bases are shared with TRBD1. The CDR3 region has the DNA TGCGCCAGCAGCCAAGTGGACAGGGCTGCGAGCAATCAGCCCCAGCATTTT. Protein sequence: CASSQVDRAASNQPQHF.